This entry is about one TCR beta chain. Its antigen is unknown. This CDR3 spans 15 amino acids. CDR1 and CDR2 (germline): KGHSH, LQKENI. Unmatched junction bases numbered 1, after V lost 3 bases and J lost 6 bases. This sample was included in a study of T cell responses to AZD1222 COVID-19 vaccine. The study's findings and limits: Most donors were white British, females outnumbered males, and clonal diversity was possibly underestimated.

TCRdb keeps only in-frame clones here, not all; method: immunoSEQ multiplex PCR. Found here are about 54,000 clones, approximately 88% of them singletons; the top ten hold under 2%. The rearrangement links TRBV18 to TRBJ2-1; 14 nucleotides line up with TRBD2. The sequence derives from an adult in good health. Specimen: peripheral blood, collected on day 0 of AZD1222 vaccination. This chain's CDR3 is CASSPGTSGSNEQFF. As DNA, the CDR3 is TGTGCCAGCTCACCCGGGACTAGCGGGAGCAATGAGCAGTTCTTC.